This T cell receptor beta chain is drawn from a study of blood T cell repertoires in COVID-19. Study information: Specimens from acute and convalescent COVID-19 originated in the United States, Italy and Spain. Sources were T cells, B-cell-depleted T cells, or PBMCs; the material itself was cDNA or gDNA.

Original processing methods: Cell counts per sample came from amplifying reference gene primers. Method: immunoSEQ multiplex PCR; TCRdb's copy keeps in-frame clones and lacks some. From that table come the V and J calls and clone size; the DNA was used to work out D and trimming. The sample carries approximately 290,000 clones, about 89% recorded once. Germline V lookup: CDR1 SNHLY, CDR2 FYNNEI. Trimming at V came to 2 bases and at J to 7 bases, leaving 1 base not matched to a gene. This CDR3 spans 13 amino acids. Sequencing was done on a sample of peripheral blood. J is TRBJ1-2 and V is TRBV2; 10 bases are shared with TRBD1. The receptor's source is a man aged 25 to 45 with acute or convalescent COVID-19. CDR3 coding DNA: TGTGCCAGCAGTGAATGGGACAGGGGTGGCTACACCTTC. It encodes CASSEWDRGGYTF.